The entry below describes one TCR beta chain. The ends lost 5 bases at V and 6 bases at J; junction bases unmatched: 3. The CDR3 extends over 12 amino acids. Germline V gene lookup returns CDR1 LNHDA and CDR2 SQIVND (reference sequence). Original analysis: Reference gene primer amplification gave estimated nucleated cell counts. The protocol was immunoSEQ multiplex PCR, while the TCRdb copy is restricted to in-frame clones and leaves out a portion. The V and J calls and the clone size are those of that table, but D and trimming were determined from the DNA. Counted here are 310,000 or so clones, over 75% occurring once; the ten biggest clones make up 1%. These data are taken from a study of blood T cell repertoires in COVID-19. The overall study: Both acute and convalescent COVID-19 samples were obtained from the United States, Italy and Spain. PBMCs, B-cell-depleted T cells, or T cells provided the cDNA or gDNA that made up the material.

This sequence was found in a man between 45 and 60 years old with active or convalescent COVID-19. V usage is TRBV19 and J usage is TRBJ2-7; 8 bases align to TRBD1. The sample taken for sequencing was peripheral blood. The DNA for the CDR3 is TGTGCCAGTAGTCCCGGACAGGGCGAGCAGTACTTC. This translates into CASSPGQGEQYF.